These 23 T cell receptor beta chains originate from one sample sequenced in a study of PD-L1 blockade in urothelial cancer. TCRdb keeps only in-frame clones here, not all; method: immunoSEQ multiplex PCR. Of tens of thousands of clones in the sample, roughly four fifths are singletons; the top ten hold 6.8%. Time point specified: pretreatment peripheral blood. Sequences were derived from PBMCs, sampled around atezolizumab (anti-PD-L1) treatment. These receptor sequences come from a man in his sixties with urothelial cancer.

CDR3 coding DNA: TGTGCCAGCAGCACGACAGTAGTTTCAAATGGCTACACCTTC. It is translated as CASSTTVVSNGYTF. The chain has TRBV28 and TRBJ1-2; D may be TRBD1 (5 bases). The germline gives CDR1 MDHEN, CDR2 SYDVKM. The CDR3 spans 14 residues. V lost 6 bases and J 6 bases, leaving 17 bases between the germline ends.

This clone has just a few counts. V gene TRBV6-1 combines with J gene TRBJ1-5; 8 nucleotides agree with TRBD1. CDR1 is MNHNS, CDR2 SASEGT, per germline. J lost 7 bases, V lost 6 bases, and 11 bases had no gene match. The CDR3 contains 15 residues. CDR3 in DNA: TGTGCCAGCAGGAACAGGGGCGGGACAGGACAGCCCCAGCATTTT. This sequence encodes CASRNRGGTGQPQHF.

This clone was observed a handful of times. This sequence joins TRBV19 and TRBJ2-7; 9 bases are a match to TRBD1. The CDR3 extends over 15 amino acids. Germline trimming cut 4 bases from V and 6 bases from J; bases unmatched to any gene: 10. Germline CDR1 LNHDA, CDR2 SQIVND (reference sequence). CDR3 sequence (DNA): TGTGCCAGTAGTAGCCGGGGGACAGGGATATTCGAGCAGTACTTC. It codes for CASSSRGTGIFEQYF.

This rearrangement joins TRBV5-1 to TRBJ1-6; the D is unclear. V lost 1 base and J 8 bases, leaving 10 bases between the germline ends. This CDR3 region has 14 residues. Germline loops: CDR1 SGHRS, CDR2 YFSETQ. In DNA, the CDR3 is TGCGCCAGCAGCTTGTGGCCGCGGGATTCACCCCTCCACTTT. This gives the protein CASSLWPRDSPLHF. The full variable domain, rest sourced from reference TRBV5-1 and TRBJ1-6, is KAGVTQTPRYLIKTRGQQVTLSCSPISGHRSVSWYQQTPGQGLQFLFEYFSETQRNKGNFPGRFSGRQFSNSRSEMNVSTLELGDSALYLCASSLWPRDSPLHFGNGTRLTVT.

The chain has TRBV28 and TRBJ2-4; TRBD1 agrees at 8 bases. This CDR3 has 18 residues. Germline CDR1 reads MDHEN; CDR2 reads SYDVKM. Losses at the gene ends were 8 bases for V and 0 bases for J; bases not matched to a gene: 15. CDR3 protein: CASGPETGAVLAKNIQYF. The CDR3 nucleotides read TGTGCCAGCGGTCCTGAGACAGGGGCCGTCCTAGCCAAAAACATTCAGTACTTC. Supplemented by reference TRBV28 and TRBJ2-4, the full variable domain reads DVKVTQSSRYLVKRTGEKVFLECVQDMDHENMFWYRQDPGLGLRLIYFSYDVKMKEKGDIPEGYSVSREKKERFSLILESASTNQTSMYLCASGPETGAVLAKNIQYFGAGTRLSVL.

This clone was recorded only once. In nucleotides, the CDR3 is TGTGCCAGCACCCCCTGGCAGGGATTAAAAGGGGGCTACACCTTC. Translation gives CASTPWQGLKGGYTF. This chain joins TRBV2 and TRBJ1-2, with D maybe TRBD1 (5 bases). Germline lookup yields CDR1 SNHLY and CDR2 FYNNEI. The V gene lost 7 bases and the J gene lost 8 bases, with 23 bases spanning the gap. The CDR3 is made up of 15 amino acids.

The V and J genes are TRBV7-3 and TRBJ2-5; 7 bases match TRBD2. J was trimmed by 5 bases and V by 1 base; bases with no gene match: 10. Germline-derived CDR1 and CDR2 are SGHTA and FQGTGA. This CDR3 is built from 16 residues. The CDR3 loop reads CASSLSIEAGRETQYF. The CDR3 DNA reads as TGTGCCAGCAGCTTAAGTATCGAAGCGGGGCGGGAGACCCAGTACTTC.

The chain joins TRBV10-3 to TRBJ2-7; TRBD1 matches at 7 bases. Losses at the gene ends were 10 bases for V and 4 bases for J; bases not matched to a gene: 4. Germline V CDR1 and CDR2: ENHRY, SYGVKD. The CDR3 has 11 amino acids. CDR3: CATKQGYEQYF. In DNA, the CDR3 is TGTGCCACTAAACAGGGGTACGAGCAGTACTTC.

To note about this clone: Relative to the germline gene, one junction end is altered; a read error may explain this. The chain joins TRBV15 to TRBJ1-1; 8 bases match TRBD1. CDR3 length: 14 residues. Germline CDR1 and CDR2: LNHNV and YYDKDF (reference sequence). CDR3 sequence: CATRRGQGWTEAFF. The CDR3 DNA reads TGTGCCACCAGAAGAGGACAGGGTTGGACTGAAGCTTTCTTT.

This chain uses TRBV6-5 with TRBJ2-5, with 9 bases matching TRBD1. V lost 6 bases to trimming and J lost 7 bases; unmatched junction nucleotides: 12. This CDR3 region has 15 residues. Germline values: CDR1 MNHEY, CDR2 SVGAGI. The CDR3 is CASRGTGTGFATQYF. The CDR3 region has the DNA TGTGCCAGCAGGGGAACCGGGACAGGGTTCGCGACCCAGTACTTC.

The chain links TRBV2 to TRBJ1-1; D is perhaps TRBD1 (5 bases). Germline V gene lookup returns CDR1 SNHLY and CDR2 FYNNEI. CDR3 length: 16 amino acids. V dropped 0 bases and J dropped 3 bases, with 14 bases sitting between them. The CDR3 is CASSEAIREEYTEAFF. The CDR3 coding sequence is TGTGCCAGCAGTGAAGCTATCAGGGAGGAGTACACTGAAGCTTTCTTT.

V gene TRBV28 combines with J gene TRBJ1-4; D call uncertain. The CDR3 has 14 amino acids. With 3 bases removed from V and 8 bases from J, the gap between germline ends came to 13 bases. CDR1 is MDHEN and CDR2 is SYDVKM in the germline V gene. CDR3 protein: CASSFQAGLEKLFF. The CDR3 nucleotides are TGTGCCAGCAGTTTTCAGGCCGGACTGGAAAAACTGTTTTTT.

This chain uses TRBV2 with TRBJ1-2; D is ambiguous. The V end lost 4 bases, the J end lost 8 bases, and 8 bases lay between the germline ends. The CDR3 loop spans 11 amino acids. Germline V gives CDR1 SNHLY, CDR2 FYNNEI. The CDR3 coding sequence is TGTGCCAGCAGTGGCGGCATCGGCTACACCTTC. Protein: CASSGGIGYTF.

The chain is built from TRBV5-1 and TRBJ2-7; TRBD1 matches at 10 bases. J gave up 0 bases and V 4 bases, and 4 bases lay outside the gene matches. CDR1 and CDR2 from the germline V gene are SGHRS and YFSETQ. This CDR3 is built from 15 residues. CDR3 loop: CASSVGQGISYEQYF. CDR3 coding DNA: TGCGCCAGCAGCGTGGGACAGGGGATCTCCTACGAGCAGTACTTC.

This clone turned up a few times. This rearrangement joins TRBV11-3 to TRBJ2-7; no definite D call. Trimming took 1 base from V and 3 from J, leaving 13 bases between them. The CDR3 loop spans 15 amino acids. Per germline, CDR1 SGHNT and CDR2 YENEEA. The CDR3 DNA is TGTGCCAGCAGCTTAGTCACAGTAAATAACTACGAGCAGTACTTC. Its protein product is CASSLVTVNNYEQYF.

The rearrangement uses TRBV5-4 and TRBJ1-6, with 8 bases lining up with TRBD1. Looked up from germline, CDR1 is SGHNT and CDR2 is YYREEE (reference sequence). The CDR3 is 16 residues long. V lost 5 bases to trimming and J lost 0 bases; unmatched junction nucleotides: 4. In DNA form, the CDR3 reads TGTGCCAGCAGTCGACAGGGGAGCTCCTATAATTCACCCCTCCACTTT. It encodes CASSRQGSSYNSPLHF.

V is TRBV2 and J is TRBJ2-7, with D perhaps matching TRBD2 (5 bases). This CDR3 spans 20 amino acids. V lost 1 base and J 4 bases, leaving 29 bases between the germline ends. Germline CDR1 is SNHLY and CDR2 is FYNNEI. The CDR3: CASSEDSPSPVAGLIYEQYF. The CDR3 DNA sequence: TGTGCCAGCAGTGAAGACTCGCCCTCCCCCGTCGCCGGACTGATTTACGAGCAGTACTTC.

This chain joins TRBV5-1 and TRBJ2-7, with a weak D call TRBD1 (6 bases). With 4 bases removed from V and 5 bases from J, the gap between germline ends came to 16 bases. Germline CDR1 reads SGHRS; CDR2 reads YFSETQ. The CDR3 is made up of 14 amino acids. CDR3 in DNA: TGCGCCAGCAGCAACGTACAGGGTCTGAACGAGCAGTACTTC. It encodes CASSNVQGLNEQYF.

V usage is TRBV6-8 and J usage is TRBJ2-7; D gene ambiguous. CDR3 size: 13 residues. The germline V gene encodes CDR1 MNHGY and CDR2 SAAAGT. The CDR3 is CFFRQKTAYEQYF. The CDR3, as DNA: TGTTTTTTCAGGCAGAAGACGGCATACGAGCAGTACTTC.

This clone showed up just a few times. The rearrangement uses TRBV2 and TRBJ1-6; no definite D call. The V gene lost 2 bases and the J gene lost 0 bases, with 8 bases spanning the gap. Germline assignment: CDR1 SNHLY and CDR2 FYNNEI. The CDR3 length is 16 residues. Here the CDR3 DNA reads TGTGCCAGCAGTGAACAGGTATCCTCCTATAATTCACCCCTCCACTTT. Translating it yields CASSEQVSSYNSPLHF.

V is TRBV19 and J is TRBJ1-6; possible D gene TRBD1, 5 bases. The CDR3 totals 15 residues. Deletions cut 5 bases from V and 6 bases from J, with 14 bases between. Germline V gives CDR1 LNHDA, CDR2 SQIVND (reference sequence). The CDR3 DNA follows: TGTGCCAGTAGTGTCGGGGGGGTCCCTAATTCACCCCTCCACTTT. As protein: CASSVGGVPNSPLHF.

This clone was counted once. The J gene is TRBJ2-7, the V gene TRBV7-9; 10 nucleotides agree with TRBD2. Unmatched junction bases numbered 4, after V lost 6 bases and J lost 2 bases. Looked up from germline, CDR1 is SEHNR and CDR2 is FQNEAQ (reference sequence). This CDR3 is built from 14 residues. CDR3 nucleotides: TGTGCCAGCAGGCCAAGCGGGGGGGCCTACGAGCAGTACTTC. Its protein product is CASRPSGGAYEQYF.

This sequence joins TRBV2 and TRBJ2-7; TRBD1 aligns across 7 bases. Germline values: CDR1 SNHLY, CDR2 FYNNEI. The ends lost 7 bases at V and 0 bases at J; junction bases unmatched: 6. The CDR3 length is 14 residues. The CDR3 here is CASIRDRSSYEQYF. CDR3 coding DNA: TGTGCCAGCATAAGGGACAGAAGCTCCTACGAGCAGTACTTC.